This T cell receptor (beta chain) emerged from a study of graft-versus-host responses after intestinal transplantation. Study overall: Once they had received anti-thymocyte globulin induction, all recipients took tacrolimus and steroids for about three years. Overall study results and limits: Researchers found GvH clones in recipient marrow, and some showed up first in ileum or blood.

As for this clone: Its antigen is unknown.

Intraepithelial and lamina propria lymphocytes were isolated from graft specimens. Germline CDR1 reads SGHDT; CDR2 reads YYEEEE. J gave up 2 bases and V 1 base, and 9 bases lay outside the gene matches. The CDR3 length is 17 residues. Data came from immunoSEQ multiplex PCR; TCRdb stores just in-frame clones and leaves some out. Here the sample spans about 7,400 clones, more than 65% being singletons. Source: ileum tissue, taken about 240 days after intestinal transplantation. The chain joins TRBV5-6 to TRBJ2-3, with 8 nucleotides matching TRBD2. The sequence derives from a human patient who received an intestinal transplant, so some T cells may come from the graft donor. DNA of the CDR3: TGTGCCAGCAGCTTGTTCAGTAGCGGGGACTTCACAGATACGCAGTATTTT. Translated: CASSLFSSGDFTDTQYF.